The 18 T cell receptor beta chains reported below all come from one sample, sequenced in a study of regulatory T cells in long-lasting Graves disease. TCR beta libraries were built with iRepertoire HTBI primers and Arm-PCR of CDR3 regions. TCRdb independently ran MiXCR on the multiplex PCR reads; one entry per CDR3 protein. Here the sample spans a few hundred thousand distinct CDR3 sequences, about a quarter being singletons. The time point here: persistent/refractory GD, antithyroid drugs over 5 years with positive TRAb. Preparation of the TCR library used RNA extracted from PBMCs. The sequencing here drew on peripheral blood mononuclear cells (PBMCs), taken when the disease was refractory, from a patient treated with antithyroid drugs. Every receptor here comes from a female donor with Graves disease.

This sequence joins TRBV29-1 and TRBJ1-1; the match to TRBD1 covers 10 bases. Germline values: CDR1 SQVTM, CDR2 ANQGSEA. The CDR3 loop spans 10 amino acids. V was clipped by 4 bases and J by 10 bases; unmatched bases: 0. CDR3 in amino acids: CSVGTGGAFF. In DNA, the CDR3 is TGCAGCGTTGGGACAGGGGGAGCTTTCTTT.

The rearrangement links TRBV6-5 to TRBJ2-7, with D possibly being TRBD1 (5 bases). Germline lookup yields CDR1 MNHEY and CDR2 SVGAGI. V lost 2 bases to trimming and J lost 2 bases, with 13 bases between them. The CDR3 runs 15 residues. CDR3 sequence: CASSYPVSGTYEQYF. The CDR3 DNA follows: TGTGCCAGCAGTTACCCCGTGTCAGGGACCTACGAGCAGTACTTC.

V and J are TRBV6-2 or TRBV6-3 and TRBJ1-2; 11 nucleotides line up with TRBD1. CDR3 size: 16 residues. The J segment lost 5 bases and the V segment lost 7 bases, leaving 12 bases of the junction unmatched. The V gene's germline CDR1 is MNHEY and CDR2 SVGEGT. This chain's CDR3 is CASNPVTGTGGYGYTF. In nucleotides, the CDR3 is TGTGCCAGCAACCCTGTGACCGGGACAGGGGGGTATGGCTACACCTTC.

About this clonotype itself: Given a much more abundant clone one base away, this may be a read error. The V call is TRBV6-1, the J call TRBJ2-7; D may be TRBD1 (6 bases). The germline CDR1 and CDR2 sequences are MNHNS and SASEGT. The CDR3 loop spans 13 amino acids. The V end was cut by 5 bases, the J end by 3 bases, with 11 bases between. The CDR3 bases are TGTGCCAGCAGTCGGGCAGGGGACTACGAGCAGTACTTC. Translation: CASSRAGDYEQYF.

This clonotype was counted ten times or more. This CDR3 reads CAFRGMNTEAFF. CDR3 in DNA: TGTGCCTTCAGGGGGATGAACACTGAAGCTTTCTTT. The chain recombines TRBV30 with TRBJ1-1, with TRBD1 identical over 7 bases. Germline V gives CDR1 GTSNPN, CDR2 SVGIG (reference sequence). V lost 7 bases, J lost 0 bases, and 2 bases stayed unmatched. The CDR3 extends over 12 amino acids. The entire variable domain, with the rest obtained from reference TRBV30 and TRBJ1-1, is as follows: SQTIHQWPATLVQPVGSPLSLECTVEGTSNPNLYWYRQAAGRGLQLLFYSVGIGQISSEVPQNLSASRPQDRQFILSSKKLLLSDSGFYLCAFRGMNTEAFFGQGTRLTVV.

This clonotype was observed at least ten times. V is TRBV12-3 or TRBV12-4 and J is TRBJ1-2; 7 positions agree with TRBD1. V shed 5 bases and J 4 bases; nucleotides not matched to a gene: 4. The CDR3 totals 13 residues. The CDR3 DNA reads TGTGCCAGCAGTGCTACAGGGGTCTATGGCTACACCTTC. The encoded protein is CASSATGVYGYTF.

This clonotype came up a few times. The CDR3, as DNA: TGTGCCAGCAGCTATGAATCCGGGATCCAAGAGACCCAGTACTTC. Protein: CASSYESGIQETQYF. The chain combines TRBV5-6 with TRBJ2-5; possibly TRBD2 for D (5 bases). V lost 3 bases and J 1 base, leaving 13 bases between the germline ends. This CDR3 spans 15 amino acids. Germline V gene data show CDR1 as SGHDT and CDR2 as YYEEEE.

The CDR3 DNA reads TGCGCCAGCAGCCAAGATCTGGGAGAAAAACTGTTTTTT. It is translated as CASSQDLGEKLFF. The J gene is TRBJ1-4, the V gene TRBV4-3; D is undetermined. Trimming stripped 0 bases from V and 8 bases from J, with 7 bases between. The CDR3 extends over 13 amino acids. The germline gives CDR1 LGHNA, CDR2 YSLEER.

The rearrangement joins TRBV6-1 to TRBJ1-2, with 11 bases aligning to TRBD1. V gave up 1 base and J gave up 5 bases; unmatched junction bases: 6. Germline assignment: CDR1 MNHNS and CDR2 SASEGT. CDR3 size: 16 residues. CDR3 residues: CASSEGVGQGVYGYTF. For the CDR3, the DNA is TGTGCCAGCAGTGAAGGAGTGGGACAGGGGGTATATGGCTACACCTTC.

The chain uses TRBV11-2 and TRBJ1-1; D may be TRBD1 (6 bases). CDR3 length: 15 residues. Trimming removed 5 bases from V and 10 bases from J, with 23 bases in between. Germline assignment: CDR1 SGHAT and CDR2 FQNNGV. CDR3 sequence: CASSRGPAGNGLAFF. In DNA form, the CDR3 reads TGTGCCAGCAGCCGGGGGCCAGCGGGTAACGGATTAGCTTTCTTT. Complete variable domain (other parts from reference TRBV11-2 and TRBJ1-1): EAGVAQSPRYKIIEKRQSVAFWCNPISGHATLYWYQQILGQGPKLLIQFQNNGVVDDSQLPKDRFSAERLKGVDSTLKIQPAKLEDSAVYLCASSRGPAGNGLAFFGQGTRLTVV.

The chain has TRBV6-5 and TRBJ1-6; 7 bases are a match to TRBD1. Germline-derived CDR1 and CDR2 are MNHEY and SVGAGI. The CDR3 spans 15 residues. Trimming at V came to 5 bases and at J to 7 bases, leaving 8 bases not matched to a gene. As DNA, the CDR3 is TGTGCCAGCAGTACTCGACAGGGAATGAATTCACCCCTCCACTTT. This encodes CASSTRQGMNSPLHF.

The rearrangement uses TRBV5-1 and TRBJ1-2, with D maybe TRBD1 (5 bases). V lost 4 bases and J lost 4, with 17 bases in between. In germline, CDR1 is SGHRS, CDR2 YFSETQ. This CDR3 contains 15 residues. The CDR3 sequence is CASSVDSEKSYGYTF. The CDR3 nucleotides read TGCGCCAGCAGCGTTGACAGCGAGAAAAGCTATGGCTACACCTTC.

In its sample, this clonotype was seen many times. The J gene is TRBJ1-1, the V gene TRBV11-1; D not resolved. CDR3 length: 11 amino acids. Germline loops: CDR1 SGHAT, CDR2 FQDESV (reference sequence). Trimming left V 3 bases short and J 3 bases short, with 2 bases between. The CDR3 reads CASSFDTEAFF. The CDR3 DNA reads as TGTGCCAGCAGCTTTGACACTGAAGCTTTCTTT.

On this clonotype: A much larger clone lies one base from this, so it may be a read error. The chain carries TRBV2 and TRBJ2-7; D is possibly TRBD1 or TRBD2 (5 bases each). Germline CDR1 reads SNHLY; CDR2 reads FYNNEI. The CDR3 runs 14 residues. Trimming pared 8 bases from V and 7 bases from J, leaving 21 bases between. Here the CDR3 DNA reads TGTGCCAGCGGTGTCCCCTACCGGGGCCCAGAGCAGTACTTC. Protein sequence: CASGVPYRGPEQYF.

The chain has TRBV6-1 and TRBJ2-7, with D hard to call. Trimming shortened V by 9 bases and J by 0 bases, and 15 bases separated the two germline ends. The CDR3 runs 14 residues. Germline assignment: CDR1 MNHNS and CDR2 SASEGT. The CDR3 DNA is TGTGCCAGTACGACGGTCTATGGCTCCTACGAGCAGTACTTC. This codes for CASTTVYGSYEQYF.

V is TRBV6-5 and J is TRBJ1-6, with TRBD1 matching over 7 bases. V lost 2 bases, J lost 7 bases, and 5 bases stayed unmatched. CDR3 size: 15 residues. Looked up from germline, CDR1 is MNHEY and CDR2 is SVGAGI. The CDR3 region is CASSYMTGSNSPLHF. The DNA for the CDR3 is TGTGCCAGCAGTTACATGACAGGGAGCAATTCACCCCTCCACTTT.

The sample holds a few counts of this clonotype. DNA of the CDR3: TGTGCCAGCAGGGCAGGGTTGACCGGGGAGCTGTTTTTT. Translation gives CASRAGLTGELFF. This chain joins TRBV6-1 and TRBJ2-2, with D tentatively TRBD1 (5 bases). Germline lookup yields CDR1 MNHNS and CDR2 SASEGT. V lost 6 bases, J lost 5 bases, and 10 bases lay in between. The CDR3 contains 13 residues.

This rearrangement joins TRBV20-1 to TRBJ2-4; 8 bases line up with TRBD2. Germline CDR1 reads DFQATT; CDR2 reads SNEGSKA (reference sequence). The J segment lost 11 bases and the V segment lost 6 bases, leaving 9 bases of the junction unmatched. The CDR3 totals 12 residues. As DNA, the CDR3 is TGCAGTGCCACGGGGGGGGTCTGGGTTCAGTACTTC. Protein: CSATGGVWVQYF.